Listed here are 32 T cell receptor beta chains from one sample, sequenced in a study of cytomegalovirus exposure and HLA in healthy donors. PCR was performed using 60 Vbeta and 13 Jbeta primers. Here immunoSEQ multiplex PCR was the method, and the copy in TCRdb shows in-frame clones only, minus some. Here the sample spans about 120,000 clones, around 81% being singletons. The specimen was PBMCs. The receptors were sampled from a woman aged 40 to 55 in good health and CMV-seronegative.

The gene calls are TRBV5-8 and TRBJ2-2; 11 nucleotides align to TRBD1. With 5 bases clipped from V and 4 bases from J, the junction kept 4 bases outside the gene matches. The CDR3 has 15 residues. Germline V gives CDR1 SGHTS, CDR2 YDEGEE. The chain's CDR3 is CASSHGQGATGELFF. The CDR3 coding sequence is TGTGCCAGCAGTCATGGACAGGGGGCCACCGGGGAGCTGTTTTTT.

This chain connects TRBV5-4 to TRBJ2-7; 14 bases are shared with TRBD2. The CDR3 totals 17 residues. Germline V lookup: CDR1 SGHNT, CDR2 YYREEE (reference sequence). The V segment lost 3 bases and the J segment 3 bases; nucleotides outside the gene matches: 8. The CDR3 DNA is TGTGCCAGCAGCTCGTATCCGACTAGCGGGAGGGTCTACGAGCAGTACTTC. This codes for CASSSYPTSGRVYEQYF.

This chain joins TRBV11-2 and TRBJ2-1, with TRBD1 matching 11 bases. V gave up 5 bases and J gave up 9 bases; unmatched junction bases: 9. Germline CDR1 reads SGHAT; CDR2 reads FQNNGV. The CDR3 has 15 residues. The CDR3 spells CASSHGAGQGGEQFF. DNA for the CDR3: TGTGCCAGCAGCCACGGGGCGGGACAGGGGGGTGAGCAGTTCTTC.

This chain joins TRBV5-1 and TRBJ2-3; TRBD1 is a possible D gene (5 bases). CDR3 length equals 14 residues. Per germline, CDR1 SGHRS and CDR2 YFSETQ. Trimming removed 6 bases from V and 0 bases from J, with 11 bases in between. The CDR3 DNA is TGCGCCAGCAACAAACAGGAGAGCACAGATACGCAGTATTTT. This codes for CASNKQESTDTQYF.

The chain carries TRBV10-2 and TRBJ1-5, with D possibly being TRBD1 (5 bases). CDR1 is WSHSY and CDR2 is SAAADI in the germline V gene. The CDR3 covers 15 residues. The V and J ends lost 7 bases and 0 bases respectively, with 13 bases between them. CDR3 sequence reads: CASKAGKDSNQPQHF. In DNA, the CDR3 is TGCGCCAGCAAGGCAGGGAAGGATAGCAATCAGCCCCAGCATTTT.

The chain couples TRBV6-5 to TRBJ1-5; D gene unclear. CDR3 length: 15 amino acids. Germline loops: CDR1 MNHEY, CDR2 SVGAGI. The germline V and J ends were trimmed by 2 bases and 0 bases, with 8 bases remaining between them. CDR3 in DNA: TGTGCCAGCAGTTACGGAGGGAATAGCAATCAGCCCCAGCATTTT. As protein: CASSYGGNSNQPQHF.

CDR3 sequence (DNA): TGTGCCAGCTCTCTTCAGGCCAACACCGGGGAGCTGTTTTTT. It encodes CASSLQANTGELFF. The V call is TRBV7-2, the J call TRBJ2-2; D unclear. Germline CDR1 reads SGHTA; CDR2 reads FQGNSA. V lost 8 bases, J lost 2 bases, and 12 bases lay in between. The CDR3 runs 14 residues.

The V and J genes are TRBV6-1 and TRBJ1-1; D may be TRBD1 (5 bases). Germline loops: CDR1 MNHNS, CDR2 SASEGT. The CDR3 is 13 amino acids. Trimming removed 7 bases at V and 4 bases at J, with 13 bases between. The CDR3 region is CASTLTVTTEAFF. Here the CDR3 DNA reads TGTGCCAGCACCCTGACAGTGACCACTGAAGCTTTCTTT.

In its sample, this clone was seen a few times. The chain joins TRBV27 to TRBJ1-3; D perhaps matches TRBD1 (6 bases). V lost 8 bases and J lost 1, with 15 bases in between. The V gene's germline CDR1 is MNHEY and CDR2 SMNVEV (reference sequence). The length of the CDR3 is 15 residues. The CDR3: CASGTGGASGNTIYF. Written as DNA, the CDR3 is TGTGCCAGCGGAACGGGGGGCGCTTCTGGAAACACCATATATTTT.

V gene TRBV29-1 combines with J gene TRBJ2-3; D might be TRBD1 (5 bases). V lost 4 bases and J 1 base, leaving 30 bases between the germline ends. The CDR3 length is 20 residues. Germline lookup yields CDR1 SQVTM and CDR2 ANQGSEA. The CDR3 region is CSVAGNLLTQGWKGTDTQYF. Here the CDR3 DNA reads TGCAGCGTTGCTGGGAACCTTCTAACCCAGGGATGGAAGGGCACAGATACGCAGTATTTT.

The V and J genes are TRBV9 and TRBJ1-2, with 10 bases aligning to TRBD1. The CDR3 has 14 residues. Germline CDR1 reads SGDLS; CDR2 reads YYNGEE. V lost 4 bases and J lost 4; bases outside the gene matches: 4. CDR3 amino acids: CASSPGDRGYGYTF. CDR3 coding DNA: TGTGCCAGCAGCCCGGGGGACAGGGGCTATGGCTACACCTTC.

The CDR3 DNA follows: TGTGCCAGCAGCCGAGGTAGGACTAGCGGGAGACTCGAGCAGTACTTC. Residues: CASSRGRTSGRLEQYF. The chain couples TRBV5-4 to TRBJ2-7; the match to TRBD2 covers 13 bases. In germline, CDR1 is SGHNT, CDR2 YYREEE (reference sequence). Trimming took 4 bases from V and 6 from J; bases not matched to a gene: 10. This CDR3 has 16 residues.

This chain connects TRBV9 to TRBJ1-2, with 7 positions matching TRBD1. With V trimmed by 3 bases and J by 4 bases, 15 bases remained unmatched. The CDR3 is made up of 17 amino acids. Germline V gives CDR1 SGDLS, CDR2 YYNGEE. The CDR3 DNA sequence: TGTGCCAGCAGCGCCTCCCCGGGACAGAGGGTTTTCTATGGCTACACCTTC. Its translation: CASSASPGQRVFYGYTF. Full variable domain (outside the CDR3, taken from reference TRBV9 and TRBJ1-2): DSGVTQTPKHLITATGQRVTLRCSPRSGDLSVYWYQQSLDQGLQFLIQYYNGEERAKGNILERFSAQQFPDLHSELNLSSLELGDSALYFCASSASPGQRVFYGYTFGSGTRLTVV.

V is TRBV28 and J is TRBJ2-5; 9 bases map to TRBD2. Germline CDR1 reads MDHEN; CDR2 reads SYDVKM. CDR3 size: 11 residues. The J segment lost 10 bases and the V segment lost 4 bases, leaving 1 base of the junction unmatched. The CDR3 DNA reads TGTGCCAGCAGTTCACTAGCGGGCCAGTACTTC. It codes for CASSSLAGQYF.

The chain links TRBV19 to TRBJ1-4; TRBD1 matches 8 bases. CDR3 length: 14 amino acids. J lost 4 bases, V lost 7 bases, and 5 bases had no gene match. Germline CDR1 LNHDA, CDR2 SQIVND (reference sequence). In nucleotides, the CDR3 is TGTGCCAGTATGCGGACAGGGATTAATGAAAAACTGTTTTTT. Its protein product is CASMRTGINEKLFF. Full variable domain (rest looked up from reference TRBV19 and TRBJ1-4): DGGITQSPKYLFRKEGQNVTLSCEQNLNHDAMYWYRQDPGQGLRLIYYSQIVNDFQKGDIAEGYSVSREKKESFPLTVTSAQKNPTAFYLCASMRTGINEKLFFGSGTQLSVL.

The chain combines TRBV6-5 with TRBJ2-5; 7 positions match TRBD1. The CDR3 has 14 residues. The V gene's germline CDR1 is MNHEY and CDR2 SVGAGI. Losses at the gene ends were 2 bases for V and 5 bases for J; bases not matched to a gene: 5. CDR3 DNA sequence: TGTGCCAGCAGTTACGCACAGGGGACGGAGACCCAGTACTTC. It encodes CASSYAQGTETQYF.

The chain uses TRBV29-1 and TRBJ2-5; D call uncertain. The DNA end favors TRBJ2-7, so the J call may be wrong. CDR1 and CDR2 (germline): SQVTM, ANQGSEA. This CDR3 is 13 amino acids long. Here the CDR3 DNA reads TGCAGCGTCCCGGGTTCCAACTCCTACGAGCAGTACTTC. It yields the protein CSVPGSNSYEQYF.

J is TRBJ1-1 and V is TRBV6-5, with D maybe TRBD1 (5 bases). The V and J ends lost 8 bases and 6 bases respectively, with 10 bases between them. The CDR3 covers 11 residues. CDR1 is MNHEY and CDR2 is SVGAGI in the germline V gene. As DNA, the CDR3 is TGTGCCAGCCGGGTAGGGGCTGAAGCTTTCTTT. Translation gives CASRVGAEAFF.

V usage is TRBV11-2 and J usage is TRBJ2-1; D possibly corresponds to TRBD1 (5 bases). There are 15 residues in the CDR3. Trimming stripped 0 bases from V and 8 bases from J, with 14 bases between. The V gene's germline CDR1 is SGHAT and CDR2 FQNNGV. The CDR3 region has the DNA TGTGCCAGCAGCTTAGATCTTGCAGGGCGGTATGAGCAGTTCTTC. It codes for CASSLDLAGRYEQFF.

This clone was detected only once. V and J are TRBV6-1 and TRBJ1-1; D is unresolved. Trimming removed 7 bases from V and 2 bases from J, with 11 bases in between. From germline, CDR1 is MNHNS and CDR2 SASEGT. This CDR3 is built from 13 residues. The CDR3 sequence: CASMGTTNTEAFF. The CDR3 DNA reads TGTGCCAGCATGGGCACAACTAACACTGAAGCTTTCTTT.

This chain connects TRBV14 to TRBJ1-4; 10 bases agree with TRBD1. This CDR3 spans 16 amino acids. The germline V gene has CDR1 SGHDN and CDR2 FVKESK. V lost 1 base to trimming and J lost 3 bases; unmatched junction nucleotides: 2. CDR3 bases: TGTGCCAGCAGCCAAGGGGACAGGGGTGCTAATGAAAAACTGTTTTTT. Translated: CASSQGDRGANEKLFF.

The table lists this clone with a count of one. The CDR3 loop reads CASSQSVTSGRVNEQFF. CDR3 coding DNA: TGTGCCAGCAGCCAGTCTGTGACTAGCGGGAGGGTTAACGAGCAGTTCTTC. The chain links TRBV4-2 to TRBJ2-1; 14 bases map to TRBD2. Germline V gene data show CDR1 as LGHNA and CDR2 as YNFKEQ. This CDR3 has 17 amino acids. Losses at the gene ends were 3 bases for V and 10 bases for J; bases not matched to a gene: 11.

This clone was seen only once. The chain links TRBV7-3 to TRBJ2-1; 9 nucleotides match TRBD2. V trimming: 6 bases; J trimming: 8 bases; junction bases outside the gene matches: 29. CDR1 and CDR2 (germline): SGHTA, FQGTGA. The CDR3 is 21 residues long. In DNA, the CDR3 is TGTGCCAGCAGTCTACGGACGTCTAAAACAGCGGGAGGCCCCTTGCGGGATGAGCAGTTCTTC. It encodes CASSLRTSKTAGGPLRDEQFF. Looking up the rest from reference TRBV7-3 and TRBJ2-1 gives the full variable domain: GAGVSQTPSNKVTEKGKYVELRCDPISGHTALYWYRQSLGQGPEFLIYFQGTGAADDSGLPNDRFFAVRPEGSVSTLKIQRTERGDSAVYLCASSLRTSKTAGGPLRDEQFFGPGTRLTVL.

The chain carries TRBV27 and TRBJ2-2; 8 bases line up with TRBD2. The germline V gene has CDR1 MNHEY and CDR2 SMNVEV (reference sequence). This CDR3 has 15 amino acids. The trim removed 3 bases at V and 5 bases at J, leaving 5 bases unmatched. The CDR3 nucleotides are TGTGCCAGCAGTTTCGCGGGGGGCCGGACCGGGGAGCTGTTTTTT. Amino acids: CASSFAGGRTGELFF.

The J gene is TRBJ2-5, the V gene TRBV7-9; 9 bases match TRBD2. The CDR3 extends over 17 amino acids. The germline V gene has CDR1 SEHNR and CDR2 FQNEAQ (reference sequence). V shed 4 bases and J 4 bases; nucleotides not matched to a gene: 13. CDR3 region: CASSSEILAGIAETQYF. The CDR3 bases are TGTGCCAGCAGCTCGGAGATTCTAGCGGGAATCGCAGAGACCCAGTACTTC.

CDR3 region: CASRSGDQETQYF. The DNA for the CDR3 is TGTGCCAGCAGGTCGGGGGACCAAGAGACCCAGTACTTC. The gene calls are TRBV7-6 and TRBJ2-5, with TRBD2 as a possible D gene (6 bases). The CDR3 loop spans 13 amino acids. Per germline, CDR1 SGHVS and CDR2 FNYEAQ. Trimming took 6 bases from V and 0 from J, leaving 8 bases between them.

This clone appeared once. The chain carries TRBV6-6 and TRBJ1-2; no clear D. This CDR3 is 13 amino acids long. The germline V and J ends were trimmed by 5 bases and 1 base, with 8 bases remaining between them. Germline CDR1 MNHNY, CDR2 SVGAGI (reference sequence). The CDR3 protein is CASSSSFNYGYTF. CDR3 nucleotide sequence: TGTGCCAGCAGTAGTAGTTTTAACTATGGCTACACCTTC.

This chain connects TRBV6-1 to TRBJ1-6, with D hard to call. Germline lookup yields CDR1 MNHNS and CDR2 SASEGT. CDR3 length: 15 residues. V lost 6 bases, J lost 6 bases, and 15 bases lay in between. CDR3 region: CASSRRNGINSPLHF. The CDR3 DNA reads TGTGCCAGCAGCAGACGCAACGGGATTAATTCACCCCTCCACTTT.

The chain links TRBV6-1 to TRBJ2-4, with TRBD2 matching 10 bases. V trimming: 2 bases; J trimming: 7 bases; junction bases outside the gene matches: 5. The germline CDR1 and CDR2 sequences are MNHNS and SASEGT. CDR3 length: 15 amino acids. The CDR3 region has the DNA TGTGCCAGCAGTGAACTAGCGGGAGCGTGGAACATTCAGTACTTC. Amino acids: CASSELAGAWNIQYF.

The chain has TRBV5-6 and TRBJ2-1; perhaps TRBD2 as D (6 bases). This CDR3 has 16 amino acids. Trimming took off 1 base at V and 14 bases at J, with 25 bases between the two ends. Germline values: CDR1 SGHDT, CDR2 YYEEEE. The CDR3 DNA reads TGTGCCAGCAGCTTGTCCCAGTGGGAGCTCCCCGGGGAGGAGTTCTTC. Translation: CASSLSQWELPGEEFF.

The gene calls are TRBV5-1 and TRBJ2-7; 13 bases align to TRBD2. This CDR3 contains 15 residues. Germline CDR1 is SGHRS and CDR2 is YFSETQ. Trimming cost V 2 bases and J 4 bases; bases outside gene matches: 3. The CDR3 coding sequence is TGCGCCAGCAGCTTAGGGACTAGCGGGACGTACGAGCAGTACTTC. Translated: CASSLGTSGTYEQYF.

As regards this clone: Sequence at one end of the junction differs from germline and may be a read error. J is TRBJ2-7 and V is TRBV7-9; D is possibly TRBD1 (9 bases). The CDR3 contains 14 residues. Germline assignment: CDR1 SEHNR and CDR2 FQNEAQ (reference sequence). The chain's CDR3 is CSSSLAGQGYEQYF. As DNA, the CDR3 is TGTTCCAGCAGCTTAGCGGGACAGGGCTACGAGCAGTACTTC.